This T cell receptor beta chain was found in a study of technical replicates of blood from several donors. The CDR3 is 15 amino acids. V gave up 5 bases and J gave up 8 bases; unmatched junction bases: 11. The germline CDR1 and CDR2 sequences are SEHNR and FQNEAQ (reference sequence). The protocol was immunoSEQ multiplex PCR, while the TCRdb copy is restricted to in-frame clones and leaves out a portion. Of approximately 58,000 clones listed, less than 90% are singletons. The chain carries TRBV7-9 and TRBJ1-4; the match to TRBD1 covers 7 bases. Sequencing was performed on PBMCs. This TCR was sampled from a human donor in good health. Some clones in this sample may be carry-over from other donors' samples. CDR3 bases: TGTGCCAGCAGCCTCCAGACAGGGTTCGGAGAAAAACTGTTTTTT. It specifies CASSLQTGFGEKLFF.